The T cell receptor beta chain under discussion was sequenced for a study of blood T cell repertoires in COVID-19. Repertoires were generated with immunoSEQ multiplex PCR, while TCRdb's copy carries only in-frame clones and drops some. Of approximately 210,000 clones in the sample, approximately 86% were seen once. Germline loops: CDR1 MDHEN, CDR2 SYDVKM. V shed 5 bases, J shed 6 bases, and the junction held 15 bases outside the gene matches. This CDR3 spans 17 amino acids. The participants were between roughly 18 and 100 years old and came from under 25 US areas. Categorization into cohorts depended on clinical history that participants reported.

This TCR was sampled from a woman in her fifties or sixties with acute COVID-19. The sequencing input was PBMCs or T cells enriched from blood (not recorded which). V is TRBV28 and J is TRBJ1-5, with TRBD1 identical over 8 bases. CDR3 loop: CASSPISSSGGGQPQHF. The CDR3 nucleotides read TGTGCCAGCAGTCCCATTTCTTCCTCAGGGGGCGGTCAGCCCCAGCATTTT.